The clone carrying this TCR beta chain has at least ten counts. Its antigen is undetermined. TCRdb called the 5' RACE reads again in MiXCR, with one record for every CDR3 protein. The sample consists of more than 30,000 distinct CDR3 sequences, more than 10% of them appearing once. Stated time point: technical triplicate 2. The V end lost 2 bases, the J end lost 0 bases, and 16 bases lay between the germline ends. Looked up from germline, CDR1 is KGHSH and CDR2 is LQKENI. CDR3 length: 17 amino acids. The data belong to a study of neurological immune-mediated disorders. Study-wide points: The study found the most TCR clonal expansion in HTLV-1-associated myelopathy and the least in multiple sclerosis, below healthy controls. None of the CDR3 amino acid sequences found in expanded clones was shared across subjects. This suggests that the TCR-beta repertoires were private in all groups.

Material: CD4+ T cells from blood. The J gene is TRBJ1-1, the V gene TRBV18; D unresolved. This TCR was sampled from a female donor with HTLV-1-associated myelopathy (HAM/TSP). This CDR3 reads CASSPDGSLRMNTEAFF. Written as DNA, the CDR3 is TGTGCCAGCTCACCAGACGGGTCTTTAAGGATGAACACTGAAGCTTTCTTT.